The clone carrying this T cell receptor beta chain was observed a single time. Libraries were prepared by immunoSEQ multiplex PCR; TCRdb keeps only in-frame clonotypes and omits some of them. Here the sample spans 180,000 or so clones, roughly 85% being singletons. The source of the sample is a study of Ad26.COV2.S vaccination and SARS-CoV-2 variants. CDR3 length equals 15 residues. The ends were cut back, 2 bases at V and 1 base at J, with 12 bases in the middle. Germline V CDR1 and CDR2: GTSNPN, SVGIG (reference sequence). J is TRBJ1-3 and V is TRBV30, with a tentative D call TRBD1 (5 bases). The clonotype comes from a human donor who had recovered from COVID-19. The material sequenced was peripheral blood, taken after recovery from COVID-19. CDR3 in amino acids: CAWSRGVRSGNTIYF. The CDR3 nucleotides are TGTGCCTGGAGTCGAGGGGTGAGGTCTGGAAACACCATATATTTT.